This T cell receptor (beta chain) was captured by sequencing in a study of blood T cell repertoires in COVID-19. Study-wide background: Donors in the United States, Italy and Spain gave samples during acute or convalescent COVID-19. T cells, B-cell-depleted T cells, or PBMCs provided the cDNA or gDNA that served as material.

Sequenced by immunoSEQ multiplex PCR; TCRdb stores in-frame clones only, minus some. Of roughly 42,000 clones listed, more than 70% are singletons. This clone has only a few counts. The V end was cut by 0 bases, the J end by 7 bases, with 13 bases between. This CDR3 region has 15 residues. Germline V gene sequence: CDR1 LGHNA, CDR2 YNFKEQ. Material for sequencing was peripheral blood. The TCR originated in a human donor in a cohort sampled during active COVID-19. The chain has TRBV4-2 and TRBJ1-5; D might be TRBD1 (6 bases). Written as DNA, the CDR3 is TGTGCCAGCAGCCAAGAGGCGGGGGGCAGGCAGCCCCAGCATTTT. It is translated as CASSQEAGGRQPQHF.